One sample yielded the 13 T cell receptor beta chains listed below, sequenced in a study of response to subunit inactivated influenza vaccine. MiXCR, run by TCRdb on the RT-PCR reads, gives a single entry per CDR3 protein. The sample yields roughly 620,000 distinct CDR3 sequences, approximately 10% seen once. These data were also reused for a study on T cells expressing NK-cell markers. That report notes: Production of TCR beta cDNA relied on 5'RACE template switching with UMIs.

This sample comprised PBMCs from blood, obtained on the day of vaccination. Receptors were obtained from a man aged 45-65 years who received an inactivated influenza vaccine.

The V call is TRBV2, the J call TRBJ1-5; no clear D gene. Trimming cost V 2 bases and J 6 bases, with 5 bases left between them. The germline CDR1 and CDR2 sequences are SNHLY and FYNNEI. This CDR3 is 12 amino acids long. The CDR3 loop reads CASSERAQPQHF. The CDR3, as DNA: TGTGCCAGCAGTGAACGCGCTCAGCCCCAGCATTTT. The full variable domain, rest sourced from reference TRBV2 and TRBJ1-5, is EPEVTQTPSHQVTQMGQEVILRCVPISNHLYFYWYRQILGQKVEFLVSFYNNEISEKSEIFDDQFSVERPDGSNFTLKIRSTKLEDSAMYFCASSERAQPQHFGDGTRLSIL.

This clonotype was detected many times. This chain links TRBV12-3 or TRBV12-4 with TRBJ1-2; tentatively, D is TRBD1 (5 bases). V lost 3 bases and J lost 4, with 12 bases in between. This CDR3 contains 14 residues. CDR3 DNA: TGTGCCAGCAGTTTCCCTTACGACAGCTATGGCTACACCTTC. Translated, it gives CASSFPYDSYGYTF.

A few counts support this clonotype. The gene calls are TRBV7-9 and TRBJ2-7; either TRBD1 or TRBD2 may fit D (5 bases each). The CDR3 sequence is 14 residues long. Germline V gives CDR1 SEHNR, CDR2 FQNEAQ (reference sequence). V dropped 8 bases and J dropped 1 base, with 15 bases sitting between them. The CDR3 DNA is TGTGCCAGCCTTACAGACAGAGGGTCCTACGAGCAGTACTTC. Protein sequence: CASLTDRGSYEQYF.

The CDR3 spells CASSSGTGFEQFF. CDR3 in DNA: TGTGCCAGCAGCTCCGGGACAGGGTTTGAGCAGTTCTTC. The V and J genes are TRBV7-6 and TRBJ2-1; TRBD1 agrees at 9 bases. J lost 9 bases, V lost 4 bases, and 4 bases had no gene match. This CDR3 comprises 13 residues. Germline CDR1 is SGHVS and CDR2 is FNYEAQ.

The chain is built from TRBV10-3 and TRBJ2-7, with TRBD1 matching over 7 bases. The CDR3 runs to 14 residues. The V gene end was trimmed by 6 bases and the J gene end by 2 bases; junction bases not matched to a gene: 7. CDR1 is ENHRY and CDR2 is SYGVKD in the germline V gene. The chain's CDR3 is CAISQTGTPYEQYF. The CDR3, as DNA: TGTGCCATCAGCCAGACAGGGACCCCCTACGAGCAGTACTTC.

This clonotype has a handful of counts. The gene calls are TRBV12-3 or TRBV12-4 and TRBJ1-2; D remains unclear. Trimming stripped 6 bases from V and 0 bases from J, with 11 bases between. The CDR3 spans 14 residues. The CDR3 is CASSDRGANYGYTF. DNA for the CDR3: TGTGCCAGCAGCGATCGTGGAGCTAACTATGGCTACACCTTC.

This clonotype was seen only a few times. The gene calls are TRBV6-1 and TRBJ1-6; 8 bases fit TRBD1. The germline CDR1 and CDR2 sequences are MNHNS and SASEGT. This CDR3 is built from 16 residues. Trimming cost V 0 bases and J 10 bases; bases outside gene matches: 8. The CDR3 sequence: CASSEAGAGGRSPLHF. The CDR3 DNA reads TGTGCCAGCAGTGAAGCGGGGGCAGGGGGCAGATCACCCCTCCACTTT.

In this sample, this clonotype turned up many times. The J gene is TRBJ2-7, the V gene TRBV12-3 or TRBV12-4; 8 positions match TRBD2. The CDR3 extends over 15 amino acids. After removal of 2 bases from V and 3 bases from J, the junction contained 6 bases not matched to a gene. The CDR3 DNA reads as TGTGCCAGCAGTTTAAAAGCGGGAGAGCTCTACGAGCAGTACTTC. It yields the protein CASSLKAGELYEQYF.

This chain links TRBV5-6 with TRBJ2-2; D gene uncertain. V dropped 2 bases and J dropped 7 bases, with 6 bases sitting between them. The CDR3 is 12 residues long. CDR1 and CDR2 (germline): SGHDT, YYEEEE. This CDR3 reads CASSFADGELFF. The CDR3 coding sequence is TGTGCCAGCAGCTTCGCGGACGGGGAGCTGTTTTTT. The complete variable domain, with remaining parts taken from reference TRBV5-6 and TRBJ2-2, reads DAGVTQSPTHLIKTRGQQVTLRCSPKSGHDTVSWYQQALGQGPQFIFQYYEEEERQRGNFPDRFSGHQFPNYSSELNVNALLLGDSALYLCASSFADGELFFGEGSRLTVL.

The V and J genes are TRBV7-6 and TRBJ1-1; TRBD1 is a possible D gene (5 bases). Germline values: CDR1 SGHVS, CDR2 FNYEAQ. V lost 1 base, J lost 6 bases, and 18 bases lay in between. CDR3 length: 16 amino acids. CDR3 sequence (DNA): TGTGCCAGCAGCTTAGGGTTGGGTCAGGGTAAAGCTGAAGCTTTCTTT. It specifies CASSLGLGQGKAEAFF.

This clonotype has only a few counts. V and J are TRBV4-3 and TRBJ1-1; D possibly corresponds to TRBD1 (6 bases). The CDR3 has 16 residues. V lost 0 bases and J 4 bases, leaving 15 bases between the germline ends. Germline values: CDR1 LGHNA, CDR2 YSLEER. The CDR3, as DNA: TGCGCCAGCAGCCAAGATGAGGGGCGAGGGGGCACTGAAGCTTTCTTT. This gives the protein CASSQDEGRGGTEAFF.

The V call is TRBV28, the J call TRBJ2-1; 9 nucleotides line up with TRBD2. Germline assignment: CDR1 MDHEN and CDR2 SYDVKM. The CDR3 runs 16 residues. The V and J ends lost 7 bases and 5 bases, in that order; junction bases with no gene match: 12. The DNA for the CDR3 is TGTGCCAGCACCCCAGTAGCGGGAGAAAAACACAATGAGCAGTTCTTC. Its translation: CASTPVAGEKHNEQFF. Supplemented by reference TRBV28 and TRBJ2-1, the full variable domain reads DVKVTQSSRYLVKRTGEKVFLECVQDMDHENMFWYRQDPGLGLRLIYFSYDVKMKEKGDIPEGYSVSREKKERFSLILESASTNQTSMYLCASTPVAGEKHNEQFFGPGTRLTVL.

The V call is TRBV4-3, the J call TRBJ2-2, with TRBD1 matching over 7 bases. The germline CDR1 and CDR2 sequences are LGHNA and YSLEER. The CDR3 is 16 amino acids. V gave up 2 bases and J gave up 4 bases; unmatched junction bases: 7. CDR3 sequence reads: CASSQHRDRVTGELFF. The CDR3 DNA follows: TGCGCCAGCAGCCAACACCGGGACAGAGTCACCGGGGAGCTGTTTTTT.